A single sample gave rise to the 27 T cell receptor beta chains below, sequenced in a study of blood T cell repertoires in COVID-19. Produced via immunoSEQ multiplex PCR; TCRdb's table is partial and in-frame only. The sample has some 460,000 clones, around nine tenths seen once. Input material: peripheral blood. These receptors originate from a woman younger than 45 with acute or convalescent COVID-19.

J is TRBJ1-5 and V is TRBV10-3, with TRBD1 matching 7 bases. Germline assignment: CDR1 ENHRY and CDR2 SYGVKD. The CDR3 spans 13 residues. Trimming took 6 bases from V and 5 from J; bases not matched to a gene: 4. For the CDR3, the DNA is TGTGCCATCAGGCGGGACAGAGATCAGCCCCAGCATTTT. It specifies CAIRRDRDQPQHF.

This clone was counted a few times. This rearrangement joins TRBV27 to TRBJ1-6; TRBD1 aligns across 7 bases. The CDR3 has 16 residues. Losses at the gene ends were 5 bases for V and 9 bases for J; bases not matched to a gene: 13. Germline V lookup: CDR1 MNHEY, CDR2 SMNVEV (reference sequence). The CDR3, as DNA: TGTGCCAGCAGTGCCGGACAGGTTTTGGAATTTTCACCCCTCCACTTT. Translation gives CASSAGQVLEFSPLHF.

This clone appeared a few times. This chain joins TRBV6-5 and TRBJ2-1; a weak D match, TRBD1 (6 bases). CDR3 size: 13 residues. The V gene lost 4 bases and the J gene lost 7 bases, with 11 bases spanning the gap. Germline V gene lookup returns CDR1 MNHEY and CDR2 SVGAGI. Written as DNA, the CDR3 is TGTGCCAGCAGTTTCCAGGGGCCGAATGAGCAGTTCTTC. Translated: CASSFQGPNEQFF.

The chain joins TRBV28 to TRBJ2-1; 10 bases align to TRBD2. CDR1 is MDHEN, CDR2 SYDVKM, per germline. Trimming took 3 bases from V and 9 from J; bases not matched to a gene: 11. CDR3 length: 16 residues. The CDR3 DNA sequence: TGTGCCAGCAGTTTCCCGCCCAGCGGGGGGGAGGTTGAGCAGTTCTTC. This encodes CASSFPPSGGEVEQFF.

The gene calls are TRBV9 and TRBJ1-4; 10 bases map to TRBD1. The germline V gene encodes CDR1 SGDLS and CDR2 YYNGEE. There are 15 residues in the CDR3. Germline trimming cut 6 bases from V and 5 bases from J; bases unmatched to any gene: 7. The CDR3 spells CASTIGTGVNEKLFF. Here the CDR3 DNA reads TGTGCCAGCACGATTGGGACAGGGGTAAATGAAAAACTGTTTTTT.

The rearrangement uses TRBV9 and TRBJ1-6, with TRBD1 identical over 8 bases. V lost 0 bases and J lost 7; bases outside the gene matches: 9. Per germline, CDR1 SGDLS and CDR2 YYNGEE. The CDR3 consists of 17 residues. The CDR3 loop reads CASSVALSGTGNSPLHF. The CDR3 DNA reads TGTGCCAGCAGCGTAGCATTGAGCGGGACAGGCAATTCACCCCTCCACTTT.

The V call is TRBV2, the J call TRBJ2-3; 8 bases line up with TRBD2. This CDR3 is built from 16 residues. CDR1 and CDR2 (germline): SNHLY, FYNNEI. V shed 2 bases, J shed 6 bases, and the junction held 10 bases outside the gene matches. This chain's CDR3 is CASSEWGGGNEDTQYF. Written as DNA, the CDR3 is TGTGCCAGCAGTGAATGGGGCGGGGGGAACGAGGATACGCAGTATTTT.

The chain links TRBV29-1 to TRBJ2-7, with 7 nucleotides matching TRBD1. This CDR3 spans 13 amino acids. Germline values: CDR1 SQVTM, CDR2 ANQGSEA. The trim removed 3 bases at V and 4 bases at J, leaving 6 bases unmatched. In nucleotides, the CDR3 is TGCAGCGTTGACCTGACAGGGCAATACGAGCAGTACTTC. Translation gives CSVDLTGQYEQYF.

The V call is TRBV24-1, the J call TRBJ1-2, with a weak D call TRBD1 (5 bases). CDR1 is KGHDR and CDR2 is SFDVKD in the germline V gene. The CDR3 extends over 13 amino acids. Between the trimmed V and J ends, which lost 12 bases and 2 bases, there was a span of 15 bases. CDR3 residues: CASPRVANYGYTF. The CDR3 nucleotides are TGTGCCTCCCCCAGGGTAGCAAACTATGGCTACACCTTC.

The V call is TRBV5-1, the J call TRBJ2-2; possible D gene TRBD1, 6 bases. This CDR3 spans 15 amino acids. Germline V gene lookup returns CDR1 SGHRS and CDR2 YFSETQ. V was clipped by 4 bases and J by 1 base, with 11 bases between them. In nucleotides, the CDR3 is TGCGCCAGCAGCCTGTCGGACAGGAACACCGGGGAGCTGTTTTTT. The encoded protein is CASSLSDRNTGELFF.

This chain connects TRBV20-1 to TRBJ1-3; D may be TRBD1 (6 bases). V was pared by 3 bases and J by 4 bases, with 13 bases between. This CDR3 has 14 residues. Germline lookup yields CDR1 DFQATT and CDR2 SNEGSKA (reference sequence). CDR3 in amino acids: CSASRPGVGNTIYF. CDR3 nucleotides: TGCAGTGCTAGTCGGCCAGGGGTAGGAAACACCATATATTTT.

The genes are TRBV12-1 and TRBJ1-3; the D segment call TRBD1 is taken from the table without a DNA check. TRBV12-1 is reported as a pseudogene. This CDR3 contains 17 residues. The chain's CDR3 is CASSFFQGIYSGNTIYF. The CDR3 nucleotides read TGTGCCAGCAGCTTTTTTCAGGGAATTTACTCTGGAAACACCATATATTTT.

The gene calls are TRBV5-1 and TRBJ1-5; 7 bases agree with TRBD1. The CDR3 runs to 15 residues. Trimming removed 1 base from V and 0 bases from J; junction bases left unmatched: 1. Germline CDR1 SGHRS, CDR2 YFSETQ. The CDR3 DNA reads as TGCGCCAGCAGCTTGCAGGGGGATAGCAATCAGCCCCAGCATTTT. Its protein is CASSLQGDSNQPQHF.

The chain joins TRBV6-5 to TRBJ2-5; a weak D match, TRBD2 (5 bases). The CDR3 contains 13 residues. Germline CDR1 reads MNHEY; CDR2 reads SVGAGI. The V end lost 6 bases, the J end lost 5 bases, and 13 bases lay between the germline ends. For the CDR3, the DNA is TGTGCCAGCAGGGGCCGTTCGGGGGAGACCCAGTACTTC. Residues: CASRGRSGETQYF.

V is TRBV15 and J is TRBJ1-3, with D possibly TRBD1 on 5 matching bases. Trimming removed 0 bases at V and 1 base at J, with 10 bases between. The CDR3 is 16 residues long. Germline assignment: CDR1 LNHNV and CDR2 YYDKDF (reference sequence). CDR3 nucleotide sequence: TGTGCCACCAGCAGAGATTCGGCAGGGTCTGGAAACACCATATATTTT. Residues: CATSRDSAGSGNTIYF.

V usage is TRBV10-2 and J usage is TRBJ1-5; D remains ambiguous. Per germline, CDR1 WSHSY and CDR2 SAAADI. Trimming stripped 8 bases from V and 0 bases from J, with 8 bases between. The CDR3 totals 13 residues. The CDR3 here is CASGLYSNQPQHF. DNA of the CDR3: TGCGCCAGCGGACTGTATAGCAATCAGCCCCAGCATTTT.

The J gene is TRBJ2-5, the V gene TRBV1; the D segment call TRBD2 is taken from the table without a DNA check. TRBV1 is marked as a pseudogene. This CDR3 comprises 17 residues. CDR3 sequence reads: CTSSQNEAGGRQETQYF. The DNA of the CDR3 is TGCACCAGCAGCCAAAACGAAGCGGGGGGGCGCCAAGAGACCCAGTACTTC.

This chain connects TRBV11-2 to TRBJ2-6, with D hard to call. Deletions cut 2 bases from V and 1 base from J, with 6 bases between. CDR1 and CDR2 from the germline V gene are SGHAT and FQNNGV. CDR3 length: 15 amino acids. CDR3 bases: TGTGCCAGCAGCTTAAAACTGTCTGGGGCCAACGTCCTGACTTTC. It is translated as CASSLKLSGANVLTF. Variable domain in full (rest from reference TRBV11-2 and TRBJ2-6): EAGVAQSPRYKIIEKRQSVAFWCNPISGHATLYWYQQILGQGPKLLIQFQNNGVVDDSQLPKDRFSAERLKGVDSTLKIQPAKLEDSAVYLCASSLKLSGANVLTFGAGSRLTVL.

The count of this clone is one. V and J are TRBV6-2 or TRBV6-3 and TRBJ1-4; D may be TRBD1 (6 bases). Germline CDR1 and CDR2: MNHEY and SVGEGT. Deletions cut 2 bases from V and 6 bases from J, with 13 bases between. The CDR3 spans 15 residues. This CDR3 reads CASSYPGRGYEKLFF. Written as DNA, the CDR3 is TGTGCCAGCAGTTACCCAGGCAGGGGATATGAAAAACTGTTTTTT.

The gene calls are TRBV5-6 and TRBJ1-6; 8 bases are shared with TRBD1. Germline CDR1 is SGHDT and CDR2 is YYEEEE. This CDR3 region has 17 residues. The ends lost 4 bases at V and 3 bases at J; junction bases unmatched: 9. For the CDR3, the DNA is TGTGCCAGCAGCCCCTCGACAGGGGCGTTCTATAATTCACCCCTCCACTTT. It codes for CASSPSTGAFYNSPLHF.

Here the CDR3 DNA reads TGTGCCAGCAGTTTGGAGGGGAAGGCCTACGAGCAGTACTTC. This codes for CASSLEGKAYEQYF. This rearrangement joins TRBV28 to TRBJ2-7; possible D gene TRBD2, 6 bases. Trimming removed 3 bases at V and 2 bases at J, with 11 bases between. This CDR3 spans 14 amino acids. Looked up from germline, CDR1 is MDHEN and CDR2 is SYDVKM. Complete variable domain (other parts from reference TRBV28 and TRBJ2-7): DVKVTQSSRYLVKRTGEKVFLECVQDMDHENMFWYRQDPGLGLRLIYFSYDVKMKEKGDIPEGYSVSREKKERFSLILESASTNQTSMYLCASSLEGKAYEQYFGPGTRLTVT.

CDR3 protein: CAISESTGQNTEAFF. CDR3 coding DNA: TGTGCCATCAGTGAGTCGACAGGACAAAACACTGAAGCTTTCTTT. The gene calls are TRBV10-3 and TRBJ1-1, with a possible D match to TRBD1 (6 bases). Between the trimmed V and J ends, which lost 0 bases and 2 bases, there was a span of 10 bases. Per the germline V gene, CDR1 is ENHRY and CDR2 is SYGVKD. CDR3 length equals 15 residues.

The chain recombines TRBV27 with TRBJ2-7, with 10 bases identical to TRBD1. Trimming took 6 bases from V and 1 from J; bases not matched to a gene: 6. Germline assignment: CDR1 MNHEY and CDR2 SMNVEV (reference sequence). CDR3 length equals 15 residues. The CDR3 reads CASRQPGQGSYEQYF. In DNA form, the CDR3 reads TGTGCCAGCAGACAGCCGGGACAGGGGTCCTACGAGCAGTACTTC.

This clone was counted once. The V and J genes are TRBV7-8 and TRBJ2-3; TRBD2 matches 7 bases. This CDR3 is built from 15 residues. Germline V gene data show CDR1 as SGHVS and CDR2 as FQNEAQ. V gave up 4 bases and J gave up 2 bases; unmatched junction bases: 6. The CDR3 bases are TGTGCCAGCAGCTCGAGCGGGGAACACACAGATACGCAGTATTTT. Translated: CASSSSGEHTDTQYF.

A single count supports this clone. The V gene is TRBV5-1, the J gene TRBJ2-7; 7 nucleotides agree with TRBD1. With 7 bases clipped from V and 5 bases from J, the junction kept 12 bases outside the gene matches. There are 14 residues in the CDR3. Germline V gene lookup returns CDR1 SGHRS and CDR2 YFSETQ. In DNA, the CDR3 is TGCGCCAGCGGAGGCGGAATCCAGGGGGACGAGCAGTACTTC. Protein: CASGGGIQGDEQYF.

This clone was counted between two and nine times. The chain uses TRBV12-3 or TRBV12-4 and TRBJ1-1, with D perhaps matching TRBD1 (6 bases). Trimming took 9 bases from V and 0 from J, leaving 11 bases between them. The CDR3 has 13 residues. The CDR3 bases are TGTGCCAGTTCCAGGGGATTGAACACTGAAGCTTTCTTT. Encoded protein: CASSRGLNTEAFF.

This chain links TRBV30 with TRBJ1-2; 8 bases map to TRBD1. The germline V gene encodes CDR1 GTSNPN and CDR2 SVGIG (reference sequence). Germline trimming cut 0 bases from V and 7 bases from J; bases unmatched to any gene: 10. The CDR3 contains 15 residues. The CDR3 sequence: CAWSVWDRFYAGYTF. CDR3 DNA: TGTGCCTGGAGTGTCTGGGACAGGTTTTATGCTGGCTACACCTTC.